This T cell receptor beta chain was retrieved from a study of shared clonotypes between healthy human individuals. The protocol was immunoSEQ multiplex PCR, while the TCRdb copy is restricted to in-frame clones and leaves out a portion. The sample yields hundreds of thousands of clones, roughly 98% seen once. Germline values: CDR1 MGHRA, CDR2 YSYEKL. This CDR3 spans 16 amino acids. The V gene lost 1 base and the J gene lost 0 bases, with 13 bases spanning the gap. Terminally differentiated effector memory CD45RA+ cells were left out of the naive CD8 fraction, which was CD45RO-negative and positively selected for CCR7. Everyone who donated was a Caucasian adult who lived in Nashville, Tennessee.

The V call is TRBV4-1, the J call TRBJ2-7; D may be TRBD2 (7 bases). This receptor was identified in a man younger than 40 in good health. Input material: naive CD8+ T cells sorted from blood. This CDR3 is CASSQGGGLSSYEQYF. For the CDR3, the DNA is TGCGCCAGCAGCCAAGGGGGGGGCCTAAGCTCCTACGAGCAGTACTTC.